Listed below are T cell receptor beta chains from one sample, sequenced in a study of blood T cell repertoires in COVID-19. Profiled with immunoSEQ multiplex PCR; TCRdb holds only in-frame clones, not every one. The sample has about 220,000 clones; 83% are singletons. Sequencing input: peripheral blood. These receptors were collected from a woman between 35 and 50 years old with active or convalescent COVID-19. The CDR3 runs from the conserved cysteine through the conserved F or W. D genes are given only for firm matches. Clone size, where shown, is once, few, many, or a class for clones that have expanded.

J gene: TRBJ2-1
D gene: TRBD1
V gene: TRBV27
clone size: -
CDR3 protein: CASSLRDSKGNEQFF
CDR3 DNA: TGTGCCAGCAGTTTGAGGGACAGCAAGGGAAATGAGCAGTTCTTC

J gene: TRBJ1-1
D gene: TRBD1
V gene: TRBV19
clone size: -
CDR3 protein: CASKSGTGGIHPEAFF
CDR3 DNA: TGTGCCAGTAAGTCGGGGACAGGGGGCATCCACCCTGAAGCTTTCTTT

J gene: TRBJ1-5
D gene: -
V gene: TRBV2
clone size: -
CDR3 protein: CASSPQGWNQPQHF
CDR3 DNA: TGTGCCAGCAGTCCGCAGGGATGGAATCAGCCCCAGCATTTT

J gene: TRBJ1-1
D gene: -
V gene: TRBV5-4
clone size: -
CDR3 protein: CASSLSPGTKNTEAFF
CDR3 DNA: TGTGCCAGCAGCTTGTCCCCCGGGACAAAGAACACTGAAGCTTTCTTT

J gene: TRBJ2-7
D gene: -
V gene: TRBV5-1
clone size: -
CDR3 protein: CASSLDLQGPLKFYEQYF
CDR3 DNA: TGCGCCAGCAGCTTGGATTTGCAGGGGCCCCTGAAGTTCTACGAGCAGTACTTC

J gene: TRBJ2-2
D gene: TRBD2
V gene: TRBV7-3
clone size: few
CDR3 protein: CASSFAGGAGELFF
CDR3 DNA: TGTGCCAGCAGCTTCGCGGGAGGCGCCGGGGAGCTGTTTTTT

J gene: TRBJ1-1
D gene: -
V gene: TRBV24-1
clone size: -
CDR3 protein: CATPFRGFTEAFF
CDR3 DNA: TGTGCCACCCCGTTTCGAGGTTTCACTGAAGCTTTCTTT

J gene: TRBJ1-3
D gene: TRBD1
V gene: TRBV9
clone size: -
CDR3 protein: CASSVTPQGTGNTIYF
CDR3 DNA: TGTGCCAGCAGCGTAACGCCACAGGGGACTGGAAACACCATATATTTT

J gene: TRBJ1-1
D gene: TRBD1
V gene: TRBV7-9
clone size: -
CDR3 protein: CASSPTRDRDWRVTEAFF
CDR3 DNA: TGTGCCAGCAGCCCTACCCGGGACAGGGATTGGAGAGTTACTGAAGCTTTCTTT

J gene: TRBJ2-5
D gene: -
V gene: TRBV14
clone size: -
CDR3 protein: CASSQGWQGWEETQYF
CDR3 DNA: TGTGCCAGCAGCCAAGGATGGCAGGGATGGGAAGAGACCCAGTACTTC

J gene: TRBJ2-1
D gene: TRBD2
V gene: TRBV27
clone size: -
CDR3 protein: CASSSVAGGVGEQFF
CDR3 DNA: TGTGCCAGCAGTTCAGTAGCGGGGGGGGTTGGTGAGCAGTTCTTC

J gene: TRBJ1-1
D gene: -
V gene: TRBV4-2
clone size: -
CDR3 protein: CASSHQRVRNRDTEAFF
CDR3 DNA: TGTGCCAGCAGCCACCAAAGGGTTAGAAACAGGGACACTGAAGCTTTCTTT

J gene: TRBJ2-1
D gene: TRBD1
V gene: TRBV11-3
clone size: -
CDR3 protein: CASSSTGPPYNEQFF
CDR3 DNA: TGTGCCAGCAGCTCGACAGGGCCCCCCTACAATGAGCAGTTCTTC

J gene: TRBJ2-2
D gene: -
V gene: TRBV9
clone size: -
CDR3 protein: CASKLDEESGELFF
CDR3 DNA: TGTGCCAGCAAACTAGACGAAGAGTCCGGGGAGCTGTTTTTT

J gene: TRBJ2-7
D gene: TRBD2
V gene: TRBV13
clone size: -
CDR3 protein: CASSLTGGAGEQYF
CDR3 DNA: TGTGCCAGCAGCCTGACCGGGGGGGCCGGCGAGCAGTACTTC

J gene: TRBJ2-3
D gene: -
V gene: TRBV3-1/TRBV3-2
clone size: -
CDR3 protein: CASSPTLSLTDTQYF
CDR3 DNA: TGTGCCAGCAGCCCGACTTTGTCTCTCACAGATACGCAGTATTTT

J gene: TRBJ1-4
D gene: TRBD1
V gene: TRBV2
clone size: -
CDR3 protein: CASRFGTGEKLFF
CDR3 DNA: TGTGCCAGCAGGTTCGGGACAGGTGAAAAACTGTTTTTT

J gene: TRBJ2-3
D gene: -
V gene: TRBV10-2
clone size: once
CDR3 protein: CASSKWRFTDTQYF
CDR3 DNA: TGCGCCAGCTCCAAATGGCGGTTCACAGATACGCAGTATTTT

J gene: TRBJ2-5
D gene: TRBD2
V gene: TRBV5-4
clone size: -
CDR3 protein: CASSRSPGTSQETQYF
CDR3 DNA: TGTGCCAGCAGCCGCTCCCCCGGGACTAGCCAAGAGACCCAGTACTTC

J gene: TRBJ1-2
D gene: -
V gene: TRBV4-2
clone size: once
CDR3 protein: CASSQEDGVPSNYGYTF
CDR3 DNA: TGTGCCAGCAGCCAAGAGGATGGAGTACCCAGTAACTATGGCTACACCTTC

J gene: TRBJ2-1
D gene: -
V gene: TRBV30
clone size: -
CDR3 protein: CAWSPGSSSYNEQFF
CDR3 DNA: TGTGCCTGGAGTCCCGGGAGCAGCTCCTACAATGAGCAGTTCTTC

J gene: TRBJ2-1
D gene: -
V gene: TRBV30
clone size: -
CDR3 protein: CAWSLSSGEQFF
CDR3 DNA: TGTGCCTGGAGTCTCTCGAGCGGGGAGCAGTTCTTC

J gene: TRBJ2-1
D gene: TRBD2
V gene: TRBV23-1
clone size: few
CDR3 protein: CASTSGPGLAPFF
CDR3 DNA: TGCGCCAGCACTTCCGGGCCGGGACTAGCTCCGTTCTTC

J gene: TRBJ1-5
D gene: TRBD1
V gene: TRBV6-5
clone size: -
CDR3 protein: CASSRDRGNQPQHF
CDR3 DNA: TGTGCCAGCAGTAGGGACAGGGGGAATCAGCCCCAGCATTTT

J gene: TRBJ1-4
D gene: TRBD1
V gene: TRBV4-2
clone size: -
CDR3 protein: CASGTGDEKLFF
CDR3 DNA: TGTGCCAGCGGGACAGGGGATGAAAAACTGTTTTTT

J gene: TRBJ1-1
D gene: -
V gene: TRBV7-9
clone size: -
CDR3 protein: CASSLSTIAEAFF
CDR3 DNA: TGTGCCAGCAGCTTATCGACAATCGCTGAAGCTTTCTTT

J gene: TRBJ1-2
D gene: -
V gene: TRBV5-5
clone size: -
CDR3 protein: CASSLLQGIGDGYTF
CDR3 DNA: TGTGCCAGCAGCCTATTACAGGGTATTGGCGATGGCTACACCTTC

J gene: TRBJ1-5
D gene: -
V gene: TRBV2
clone size: -
CDR3 protein: CASRRERNQPQHF
CDR3 DNA: TGTGCCAGCAGAAGAGAGAGAAATCAGCCCCAGCATTTT

J gene: TRBJ1-1
D gene: -
V gene: TRBV18
clone size: -
CDR3 protein: CASSPRPAGGAVNTEAFF
CDR3 DNA: TGTGCCAGCTCACCTCGCCCCGCGGGGGGCGCGGTAAACACTGAAGCTTTCTTT

J gene: TRBJ1-1
D gene: -
V gene: TRBV30
clone size: -
CDR3 protein: CAWDDRSTEAFF
CDR3 DNA: TGTGCCTGGGATGACAGGTCCACTGAAGCTTTCTTT

J gene: TRBJ1-1
D gene: TRBD1
V gene: TRBV7-2
clone size: once
CDR3 protein: CASRLRDRGNTEAFF
CDR3 DNA: TGTGCCAGCAGGCTCCGGGACAGGGGGAACACTGAAGCTTTCTTT